Below, 30 T cell receptor beta chains from the same sample are listed, as sequenced in a study of shared clonotypes between healthy human individuals. Using immunoSEQ multiplex PCR, the repertoire was profiled, and TCRdb retains in-frame clones only, with some absent. The data show over 1.4 million clones, approximately 97% seen once. Source material: naive CD4+ T cells sorted from blood. Subset indicated: CD45RA+ positively selected. Source of these receptors: a man aged 30 to 45 in good health.

The chain carries TRBV7-2 and TRBJ1-1; D is uncertain. V shed 1 base and J shed 10 bases, with 13 bases lying between them. The CDR3 totals 13 residues. Germline V lookup: CDR1 SGHTA, CDR2 FQGNSA. The CDR3 reads CASSLVGGSGAFF. The CDR3 nucleotides are TGTGCCAGCAGCTTAGTGGGAGGGAGTGGAGCTTTCTTT. Combining the CDR3 with reference TRBV7-2 and TRBJ1-1 gives the whole variable domain GAGVSQSPSNKVTEKGKDVELRCDPISGHTALYWYRQSLGQGLEFLIYFQGNSAPDKSGLPSDRFSAERTGGSVSTLTIQRTQQEDSAVYLCASSLVGGSGAFFGQGTRLTVV.

This clone is a singleton in its sample. The V and J genes are TRBV18 and TRBJ2-2, with a tentative D call TRBD1 (6 bases). V lost 1 base to trimming and J lost 5 bases, with 14 bases between them. The germline CDR1 and CDR2 sequences are KGHSH and LQKENI. The CDR3 consists of 16 residues. The chain's CDR3 is CASSPQRGTSTGELFF. Written as DNA, the CDR3 is TGTGCCAGCTCACCACAGAGGGGGACGAGTACCGGGGAGCTGTTTTTT.

This CDR3 reads CASSDLGKDSNYGYTF. CDR3 nucleotide sequence: TGTGCCAGCAGTGACCTCGGCAAGGATAGTAACTATGGCTACACCTTC. The chain carries TRBV25-1 and TRBJ1-2; no definite D call. This CDR3 is 16 amino acids long. The V end lost 3 bases, the J end lost 1 base, and 15 bases lay between the germline ends. Germline V gives CDR1 MGHDK, CDR2 SYGVNS.

This rearrangement joins TRBV21-1 to TRBJ2-2; the table's D call TRBD1 went unverified against the DNA. TRBV21-1 is a recognized pseudogene. CDR3 length: 15 residues. The CDR3 DNA is TGTGCCAGCAGCAAAGAGGACAGGGTTCCCGGGGAGCTGTTTTTT. Translated, it gives CASSKEDRVPGELFF.

The chain couples TRBV7-9 to TRBJ2-5, with 9 nucleotides matching TRBD2. Germline CDR1 is SEHNR and CDR2 is FQNEAQ (reference sequence). Trimming cost V 3 bases and J 4 bases; bases outside gene matches: 6. The CDR3 runs 15 residues. For the CDR3, the DNA is TGTGCCAGCAGCTTTGGGACTAGCATAGGAGAGACCCAGTACTTC. Its translation is CASSFGTSIGETQYF.

This clone has just one count. The chain carries TRBV10-1 and TRBJ1-2; D gene ambiguous. This CDR3 is 15 amino acids long. V dropped 2 bases and J dropped 0 bases, with 10 bases sitting between them. Germline-derived CDR1 and CDR2 are WNHNN and SYGVQD (reference sequence). CDR3 DNA: TGCGCCAGCAGTGAGAGCCGGGCAGCTAACTATGGCTACACCTTC. Amino acid sequence: CASSESRAANYGYTF.

The chain has TRBV7-3 and TRBJ2-1; no clear D gene. V was shortened by 3 bases and J by 7 bases, with 10 bases between the two germline ends. The germline CDR1 and CDR2 sequences are SGHTA and FQGTGA. The CDR3 consists of 13 residues. The CDR3 is CASSFRNRNEQFF. In nucleotides, the CDR3 is TGTGCCAGCAGCTTTCGGAACCGGAATGAGCAGTTCTTC.

The CDR3 spells CASSLTSTNEQFF. CDR3 DNA sequence: TGCGCCAGCAGCTTGACTAGTACTAATGAGCAGTTCTTC. The chain recombines TRBV5-1 with TRBJ2-1, with D perhaps matching TRBD2 (5 bases). The CDR3 has 13 amino acids. Per germline, CDR1 SGHRS and CDR2 YFSETQ. Trimming cost V 1 base and J 7 bases, with 9 bases left between them.

The V and J genes are TRBV11-2 and TRBJ2-7; 7 bases agree with TRBD2. Germline-derived CDR1 and CDR2 are SGHAT and FQNNGV. The CDR3 sequence is 15 residues long. The trim removed 5 bases at V and 4 bases at J, leaving 11 bases unmatched. CDR3 sequence: CASSHGLVTTYEQYF. The CDR3 DNA reads as TGTGCCAGCAGCCATGGACTAGTTACTACTTACGAGCAGTACTTC. Full variable domain (missing parts from reference TRBV11-2 and TRBJ2-7): EAGVAQSPRYKIIEKRQSVAFWCNPISGHATLYWYQQILGQGPKLLIQFQNNGVVDDSQLPKDRFSAERLKGVDSTLKIQPAKLEDSAVYLCASSHGLVTTYEQYFGPGTRLTVT.

This clone has a single count. The chain has TRBV6-5 and TRBJ2-1; 13 bases map to TRBD2. V gave up 6 bases and J gave up 8 bases; unmatched junction bases: 7. Germline V gene lookup returns CDR1 MNHEY and CDR2 SVGAGI. CDR3 length: 15 amino acids. The CDR3 sequence: CASSGLGLAGDEQFF. The CDR3 nucleotides are TGTGCCAGCAGCGGACTAGGACTAGCGGGAGATGAGCAGTTCTTC.

V usage is TRBV9 and J usage is TRBJ2-3; D is undetermined. The ends were cut back, 4 bases at V and 3 bases at J, with 6 bases in the middle. CDR1 is SGDLS and CDR2 is YYNGEE in the germline V gene. The CDR3 spans 12 residues. CDR3 region: CASSPTTDTQYF. For the CDR3, the DNA is TGTGCCAGCAGCCCCACGACAGATACGCAGTATTTT.

The chain joins TRBV2 to TRBJ2-2; TRBD2 might be the D (6 bases). Trimming shortened V by 5 bases and J by 5 bases, and 9 bases separated the two germline ends. The CDR3 is 13 residues long. CDR1 and CDR2 (germline): SNHLY, FYNNEI. The CDR3 sequence is CASSFGGTGELFF. DNA for the CDR3: TGTGCCAGCAGTTTCGGGGGAACCGGGGAGCTGTTTTTT.

J is TRBJ2-1 and V is TRBV28; 13 bases match TRBD2. The CDR3 is 16 residues long. Germline CDR1 and CDR2: MDHEN and SYDVKM. J was trimmed by 7 bases and V by 4 bases; bases with no gene match: 7. The CDR3 sequence: CASSSPGLAGLNEQFF. CDR3 in DNA: TGTGCCAGCAGTTCCCCGGGACTAGCGGGACTGAATGAGCAGTTCTTC.

This clone was detected once. This chain uses TRBV30 with TRBJ1-1; a possible D gene is TRBD1 (6 bases). V was clipped by 0 bases and J by 1 base, with 21 bases between them. Germline V gives CDR1 GTSNPN, CDR2 SVGIG (reference sequence). The CDR3 covers 18 residues. The CDR3 sequence is CAWSVYPAGARQNTEAFF. CDR3 DNA: TGTGCCTGGAGTGTATACCCGGCAGGGGCGCGCCAGAACACTGAAGCTTTCTTT.

In this sample, this clone turned up once. The chain links TRBV4-2 to TRBJ2-2; 8 nucleotides align to TRBD2. The CDR3 spans 16 residues. Looked up from germline, CDR1 is LGHNA and CDR2 is YNFKEQ. The trim removed 4 bases at V and 6 bases at J, leaving 10 bases unmatched. For the CDR3, the DNA is TGTGCCAGCAGCCTAGAGTGGCGGGAGGTCTCCGGGGAGCTGTTTTTT. This codes for CASSLEWREVSGELFF.

The rearrangement links TRBV7-2 to TRBJ2-7; no clear D. The CDR3 extends over 13 amino acids. Germline loops: CDR1 SGHTA, CDR2 FQGNSA. V lost 5 bases and J lost 0, with 8 bases in between. The CDR3 sequence is CASSIFSSYEQYF. CDR3 nucleotides: TGTGCCAGCAGCATATTTAGCTCCTACGAGCAGTACTTC.

The genes are TRBV2 and TRBJ2-3, with D possibly matching TRBD2 (5 bases). CDR1 is SNHLY, CDR2 FYNNEI, per germline. The V gene lost 8 bases and the J gene lost 2 bases, with 11 bases spanning the gap. This CDR3 is built from 13 residues. The CDR3 coding sequence is TGTGCCAGCGAGAGCGGCTCCACAGATACGCAGTATTTT. Its translation: CASESGSTDTQYF.

V is TRBV28 and J is TRBJ1-3; D possibly corresponds to TRBD1 (6 bases). Trimming took 2 bases from V and 0 from J, leaving 26 bases between them. This CDR3 region has 21 residues. Per germline, CDR1 MDHEN and CDR2 SYDVKM. The CDR3 sequence: CASSLPGLVYGQRGSGNTIYF. CDR3 bases: TGTGCCAGCAGTTTACCAGGCCTGGTTTACGGACAGCGGGGCTCTGGAAACACCATATATTTT.

CDR3 protein: CAWSGGTSTSLAKNIQYF. CDR3 DNA: TGTGCCTGGAGTGGCGGGACTAGCACATCTCTAGCCAAAAACATTCAGTACTTC. The J gene is TRBJ2-4, the V gene TRBV30, with TRBD2 identical over 9 bases. The CDR3 runs to 18 residues. CDR1 GTSNPN and CDR2 SVGIG come from the germline V gene (reference sequence). The junction had 10 bases not matched to a gene; V was cut back by 1 base and J by 0 bases.

V gene TRBV29-1 combines with J gene TRBJ1-1; no clear D. CDR3 length: 15 amino acids. Germline values: CDR1 SQVTM, CDR2 ANQGSEA. Trimming shortened V by 5 bases and J by 0 bases, and 16 bases separated the two germline ends. The CDR3 region is CSVRLKLSVNTEAFF. The CDR3 DNA sequence: TGCAGCGTTAGGTTGAAATTAAGTGTGAACACTGAAGCTTTCTTT. The full variable domain, its missing parts supplied by reference TRBV29-1 and TRBJ1-1, is SAVISQKPSRDICQRGTSLTIQCQVDSQVTMMFWYRQQPGQSLTLIATANQGSEATYESGFVIDKFPISRPNLTFSTLTVSNMSPEDSSIYLCSVRLKLSVNTEAFFGQGTRLTVV.

This clone came up once. J is TRBJ1-2 and V is TRBV6-5; D is ambiguous. V lost 6 bases and J 4 bases, leaving 15 bases between the germline ends. The CDR3 is 14 residues long. From germline, CDR1 is MNHEY and CDR2 SVGAGI. The DNA of the CDR3 is TGTGCCAGCAGCCCGCTCTTGGTTAGCTATGGCTACACCTTC. Translation: CASSPLLVSYGYTF.

The rearrangement links TRBV5-4 to TRBJ2-1; 10 nucleotides align to TRBD1. With V trimmed by 4 bases and J by 6 bases, 7 bases remained unmatched. The CDR3 has 15 residues. Germline values: CDR1 SGHNT, CDR2 YYREEE (reference sequence). Here the CDR3 reads CASSPDRGRVNEQFF. CDR3 DNA: TGTGCCAGCAGCCCCGACAGGGGGCGGGTCAATGAGCAGTTCTTC.

The CDR3 protein is CASSGTSRSYNEQFF. CDR3 DNA: TGTGCCAGCAGTGGAACGAGCCGGTCCTACAATGAGCAGTTCTTC. This chain uses TRBV27 with TRBJ2-1, with D unclear. Trimming cost V 5 bases and J 1 base, with 12 bases left between them. There are 15 residues in the CDR3. Germline values: CDR1 MNHEY, CDR2 SMNVEV (reference sequence).

The rearrangement joins TRBV7-2 to TRBJ2-7, with 9 positions matching TRBD1. The CDR3 runs to 16 residues. The J segment lost 2 bases and the V segment lost 0 bases, leaving 5 bases of the junction unmatched. Germline loops: CDR1 SGHTA, CDR2 FQGNSA. The CDR3 DNA is TGTGCCAGCAGCTTAGCTGGGACAGGGTCTCCCTACGAGCAGTACTTC. Translation gives CASSLAGTGSPYEQYF.

This rearrangement joins TRBV11-2 to TRBJ2-3, with 9 bases identical to TRBD2. V was pared by 5 bases and J by 4 bases, with 7 bases of the junction left unmatched. This CDR3 comprises 15 residues. CDR1 and CDR2 from the germline V gene are SGHAT and FQNNGV. CDR3 amino acids: CASSPTTSGPDTQYF. For the CDR3, the DNA is TGTGCCAGCAGCCCGACGACTAGCGGACCAGATACGCAGTATTTT.

The rearrangement uses TRBV7-8 and TRBJ2-7, with 9 bases fitting TRBD1. Germline-derived CDR1 and CDR2 are SGHVS and FQNEAQ. The ends lost 0 bases at V and 2 bases at J; junction bases unmatched: 5. The CDR3 loop spans 16 amino acids. The CDR3 loop reads CASSLAGTGITYEQYF. CDR3 nucleotide sequence: TGTGCCAGCAGCTTAGCGGGGACAGGGATTACCTACGAGCAGTACTTC.

This clone was seen once. V gene TRBV10-2 combines with J gene TRBJ1-2; D may be TRBD1 (5 bases). This CDR3 comprises 14 residues. From germline, CDR1 is WSHSY and CDR2 SAAADI. The V end was cut by 4 bases, the J end by 2 bases, with 11 bases between. CDR3 in amino acids: CASSGLGVNYGYTF. The DNA for the CDR3 is TGCGCCAGCAGTGGTTTAGGGGTGAACTATGGCTACACCTTC.

This CDR3 reads CASSSDRFSGANVLTF. DNA for the CDR3: TGTGCCAGCAGTTCCGACAGATTCTCTGGGGCCAACGTCCTGACTTTC. This rearrangement joins TRBV5-5 to TRBJ2-6; TRBD1 might be the D (5 bases). The germline CDR1 and CDR2 sequences are SGHKS and YYEKEE (reference sequence). Trimming removed 5 bases at V and 0 bases at J, with 12 bases between. This CDR3 is 16 amino acids long.

This clone was recorded once. The chain couples TRBV9 to TRBJ2-1; D is possibly TRBD2 (5 bases). Trimming stripped 4 bases from V and 0 bases from J, with 11 bases between. From germline, CDR1 is SGDLS and CDR2 YYNGEE. This CDR3 comprises 15 residues. The chain's CDR3 is CASSRVGSSYNEQFF. CDR3 nucleotides: TGTGCCAGCAGCAGAGTGGGGAGCTCCTACAATGAGCAGTTCTTC.

V usage is TRBV15 and J usage is TRBJ2-7; D remains unclear. Per the germline V gene, CDR1 is LNHNV and CDR2 is YYDKDF (reference sequence). The CDR3 is 13 residues long. The V gene lost 3 bases and the J gene lost 2 bases, with 8 bases spanning the gap. The CDR3 DNA is TGTGCCACCAGCAGGAGGCTTCCCTACGAGCAGTACTTC. Protein: CATSRRLPYEQYF.